This T cell receptor (beta chain) was profiled in a study of tumor and adjacent non-tumor tissue in lung cancer (dated by TCRdb to the late 2010s). Context from the whole study: Of the cohort, around eleven patients had adenocarcinoma, 2 had squamous cell carcinoma and 1 had small cell lung cancer. The 15 enrolled patients, of whom roughly 10 were men and 5 were women, were aged about 30 to 85 years and were diagnosed with TNM stage I to III disease. Sequencing generated a total of about 130,000,000 productive TCRbeta reads, averaging roughly 4.2 million reads per sample. Using bulk TCRbeta repertoires from 15 lung cancer patients, the study set lung tumor tissue side by side with matched distant non-tumor lung tissue. TCRbeta CDR3 sequencing was performed on roughly 32 paired specimens, with one tumor sample and one normal lung sample collected per patient. The paper's findings and limits, for the study overall: Tumor tissue showed significantly higher TCR diversity (inverse Simpson) than normal lung tissue, at roughly 390 vs 170 (P = 0.0075, Mann-Whitney U test). The top 100 clones accounted for a significantly larger cumulative portion of the repertoire in normal lung than in tumor tissue. The sequencing platform is not named in the methods, and unique molecular identifiers are not mentioned. Because peripheral blood was not sequenced, the blood TCRbeta repertoires of the lung cancer patients in the study went unexamined. The cohort had only roughly 14 patients, and the authors noted that larger samples and more detailed clinical data are needed. Younger patients had significantly higher TCR diversity, and higher tumor TCR diversity was associated with shorter overall and disease-free survival.

CDR1 ENHRY and CDR2 SYGVKD are derived from the germline V gene. Germline trimming: 8 bases from V, 3 bases from J; junction bases outside gene matches: 2. The CDR3 runs 13 amino acids, cysteine and phenylalanine included. The entry retains the CDR3 DNA only, 39 bases that are in frame from base 1. Bulk unsorted tissue served as the source for RNA extraction, and RNA quality was assessed using a NanoDrop ND-1000 and an Agilent 2100. All donors had newly diagnosed lung cancer, had not received prior chemotherapy, and were admitted for thoracic surgery in China between August and November 2014. Patients who had received previous radiotherapy or chemotherapy, or who had another concurrent cancer, were excluded from the study. Surgical tissue pieces of about 1-2.3 cm3 were preserved in RNAlater solution and were kept at -80 degrees C until use. The library was prepared using multiplex PCR. TCRdb names Illumina HiSeq 2500 as the instrument used. TCRbeta libraries were constructed through three rounds of nested PCR with primers (Table S4) according to protocols adapted from ARM-PCR. Before sequencing, PCR products of 200-500 bp were excised from the gel and purified with the QIAquick gel extraction kit. Per the authors' processing: Reads were cleaned using Trimmomatic, were merged into complete CDR3 sequences using FLASH, and were assigned to V(D)J germline segments using MiTCR. Clonal diversity was computed as the inverse Simpson's index with VDJtools. In-frame sequences lacking a premature stop codon were counted as productive reads. TCRdb trimmed the raw reads at Q25, called clones with MiXCR and kept productive beta chains. Rows are combined by CDR3 protein, so each entry shows the most common genes and DNA. TCRdb, rather than the study authors, made the V and J calls. This sample holds roughly 220,000 distinct CDR3 sequences; over 55% were observed only once. The ten largest clones represent roughly 24% of the sample.

Worth noting for this clonotype: The antigen it recognizes is unknown. Per-nucleotide qualities are absent, and no much larger clonotype sits a single base away.

The chain employs TRBV10-3 and TRBJ2-2, and 8 bases in between align with TRBD1. This TCR derives from a man in his sixties with non-small cell lung cancer. Input material: lung tumor tissue. The CDR3 protein sequence reads: CAIQGADTGELFF. At the DNA level, the sequence is TGTGCCATCCAGGGGGCGGACACCGGGGAGCTGTTTTTT.